The 21 T cell receptor beta chains below come from one sample, sequenced in a study of post-analysis software for immune sequencing data. These receptors are not linked to any known antigen. Study-wide results and caveats: Roughly five TRBV segments appeared more often in patients than in controls, and TRBV5-6, TRBV5-1 and TRBV20-1 were among these.

Researchers reported that TCR beta cDNA libraries carried unique molecular identifiers. TCRdb re-derived calls from the PCR reads in MiXCR, one entry per CDR3 protein. The sample has roughly 540,000 distinct CDR3 sequences, around 31% seen once. The sequencing sample was made of blood. Receptors were obtained from a girl under 18 with multiple sclerosis.

The J gene is TRBJ1-2, the V gene TRBV12-3 or TRBV12-4; D unclear. V was trimmed by 4 bases and J by 2 bases, leaving 8 bases between them. This CDR3 is 13 amino acids long. CDR3 residues: CASSWAVNYGYTF. CDR3 DNA: TGTGCCAGCAGTTGGGCAGTAAACTATGGCTACACCTTC.

The sample holds a few counts of this clonotype. CDR3 nucleotide sequence: TGCGCCAGCAGCTTGGGGGACAGGGACCTTATCTATGGCTACACCTTC. Its protein is CASSLGDRDLIYGYTF. V is TRBV5-1 and J is TRBJ1-2; TRBD1 matches 9 bases. J was trimmed by 4 bases and V by 0 bases; bases with no gene match: 7. The CDR3 is 16 amino acids. From germline, CDR1 is SGHRS and CDR2 YFSETQ.

Many counts were recorded for this clonotype. The J gene is TRBJ2-3, the V gene TRBV2; D not certain. The CDR3 totals 13 residues. CDR1 is SNHLY, CDR2 FYNNEI, per germline. Trimming took 4 bases from V and 2 from J, leaving 7 bases between them. The CDR3 coding sequence is TGTGCCAGCAGTGGCGGCAACACAGATACGCAGTATTTT. It is translated as CASSGGNTDTQYF.

Of note for this clonotype: The junction does not match germline at one end; this may be a read error. The chain joins TRBV10-3 to TRBJ2-7, with D possibly TRBD2 on 7 matching bases. The germline CDR1 and CDR2 sequences are ENHRY and SYGVKD. This CDR3 contains 14 residues. The CDR3 reads CAVSEEGGYYEQYF. The CDR3 DNA sequence: TGTGCCGTCAGTGAAGAGGGGGGGTACTACGAGCAGTACTTC.

Only one count was recorded for this clonotype. A much larger clone differs from this one at a single base, so this may be a read error. The chain employs TRBV20-1 and TRBJ2-7; D is perhaps TRBD1 or TRBD2 (5 bases each). Trimming removed 2 bases from V and 4 bases from J, with 18 bases in between. The CDR3 is 15 residues long. CDR1 and CDR2 from the germline V gene are DFQATT and SNEGSKA (reference sequence). CDR3 sequence: CSARRTGAGSYEQYF. As DNA, the CDR3 is TGCAGTGCTAGAAGAACAGGCGCAGGGAGTTACGAGCAGTACTTC.

This chain joins TRBV20-1 and TRBJ2-3; no clear D gene. Germline V gives CDR1 DFQATT, CDR2 SNEGSKA (reference sequence). There are 14 residues in the CDR3. Deletions cut 5 bases from V and 4 bases from J, with 16 bases between. The CDR3 spells CSAPPSPGADTQYF. In DNA form, the CDR3 reads TGCAGTGCTCCACCCTCGCCCGGCGCAGATACGCAGTATTTT.

The gene calls are TRBV2 and TRBJ2-4; D perhaps matches TRBD2 (6 bases). The germline V gene encodes CDR1 SNHLY and CDR2 FYNNEI. This CDR3 has 18 residues. The V end lost 0 bases, the J end lost 1 base, and 16 bases lay between the germline ends. The CDR3 reads CASSEAWRGAMAKNIQYF. CDR3 DNA sequence: TGTGCCAGCAGTGAAGCTTGGAGGGGAGCGATGGCCAAAAACATTCAGTACTTC.

CDR3 amino acids: CASNGPELGSSYNEQYF. The CDR3 DNA reads TGTGCCAGCAATGGCCCGGAACTAGGGAGCTCCTACAATGAGCAGTACTTC. The rearrangement links TRBV2 to TRBJ2-7; weak D call: TRBD2 (5 bases). This CDR3 spans 17 amino acids. The germline gives CDR1 SNHLY, CDR2 FYNNEI. The ends were cut back, 7 bases at V and 7 bases at J, with 29 bases in the middle.

This clonotype showed up just a few times. The chain employs TRBV5-5 and TRBJ2-5; TRBD2 agrees at 7 bases. The CDR3 runs 14 residues. The germline gives CDR1 SGHKS, CDR2 YYEKEE (reference sequence). V gave up 2 bases and J gave up 6 bases; unmatched junction bases: 7. CDR3 bases: TGTGCCAGCAGCTTAACCACTAGCGCTCAGACCCAGTACTTC. Its translation is CASSLTTSAQTQYF.

V is TRBV13 and J is TRBJ1-1; 9 bases are shared with TRBD1. CDR1 and CDR2 from the germline V gene are PRHDT and FYEKMQ (reference sequence). V trimming: 5 bases; J trimming: 1 base; junction bases outside the gene matches: 8. The CDR3 runs to 16 residues. CDR3 loop: CASSPGQGSRNTEAFF. CDR3 bases: TGTGCCAGCAGCCCCGGACAGGGGTCACGGAACACTGAAGCTTTCTTT.

The V and J genes are TRBV2 and TRBJ2-4, with D possibly being TRBD2 (6 bases). The V gene's germline CDR1 is SNHLY and CDR2 FYNNEI. This CDR3 has 13 residues. V lost 7 bases and J lost 1, with 8 bases in between. DNA of the CDR3: TGTGCCAGCACCCGGGAGGCCAAAAACATTCAGTACTTC. It codes for CASTREAKNIQYF.

This clonotype was seen only a few times. The gene calls are TRBV6-5 and TRBJ1-1; tentatively, D is TRBD1 (6 bases). Trimming cost V 8 bases and J 6 bases, with 16 bases left between them. CDR3 length: 13 residues. The germline V gene has CDR1 MNHEY and CDR2 SVGAGI. The CDR3 DNA follows: TGTGCCAGCTCTATCAATACAGGGTCTGAAGCTTTCTTT. It translates to CASSINTGSEAFF.

The rearrangement uses TRBV20-1 and TRBJ2-1, with TRBD2 identical over 12 bases. This CDR3 spans 20 amino acids. V lost 2 bases to trimming and J lost 7 bases; unmatched junction nucleotides: 21. The V gene's germline CDR1 is DFQATT and CDR2 SNEGSKA (reference sequence). CDR3: CSARSHRASGGARSSNEQFF. The CDR3 DNA sequence: TGCAGTGCTAGATCCCATCGGGCTAGCGGGGGGGCCAGGTCTTCAAATGAGCAGTTCTTC.

V is TRBV15 and J is TRBJ2-7; D not resolved. Trimming cost V 0 bases and J 3 bases, with 9 bases left between them. The CDR3 spans 14 residues. Germline V gene data show CDR1 as LNHNV and CDR2 as YYDKDF (reference sequence). The CDR3 here is CATSRDSGFYEQYF. The CDR3 coding sequence is TGTGCCACCAGCAGAGACTCAGGCTTCTACGAGCAGTACTTC.

A few counts support this clonotype. The CDR3 loop is CSARDYSSGSREKLFF. For the CDR3, the DNA is TGCAGTGCTAGAGATTATTCCTCGGGGTCCCGTGAAAAACTGTTTTTT. The rearrangement uses TRBV20-1 and TRBJ1-4, with D hard to call. The CDR3 has 16 residues. V was clipped by 0 bases and J by 7 bases, with 18 bases between them. Germline assignment: CDR1 DFQATT and CDR2 SNEGSKA (reference sequence).

This rearrangement joins TRBV20-1 to TRBJ2-5; D gene ambiguous. CDR1 DFQATT and CDR2 SNEGSKA come from the germline V gene (reference sequence). CDR3 length equals 15 residues. Deletions cut 0 bases from V and 5 bases from J, with 16 bases between. The CDR3 nucleotides read TGCAGTGCTAGAGATTTGCCTCCGTCGCTCGAGACCCAGTACTTC. Translation: CSARDLPPSLETQYF.

The chain joins TRBV6-6 to TRBJ2-6; no clear D. The length of the CDR3 is 16 residues. V was pared by 10 bases and J by 0 bases, with 16 bases between. From germline, CDR1 is MNHNY and CDR2 SVGAGI (reference sequence). Here the CDR3 reads CATIPNPNSGANVLTF. In DNA, the CDR3 is TGTGCCACTATCCCGAATCCCAACTCTGGGGCCAACGTCCTGACTTTC.

This chain links TRBV6-1 with TRBJ1-1; the D is unclear. Germline V lookup: CDR1 MNHNS, CDR2 SASEGT. Trimming cost V 3 bases and J 7 bases, with 12 bases left between them. The CDR3 covers 13 residues. In nucleotides, the CDR3 is TGTGCCAGCAGTGATCACTTGGCAGGTGAAGCTTTCTTT. Amino acids: CASSDHLAGEAFF.

In the case of this clonotype: A far larger clone is one base from this, pointing to a likely read error. This rearrangement joins TRBV18 to TRBJ2-7; 10 bases match TRBD1. The germline V gene encodes CDR1 KGHSH and CDR2 LQKENI. The CDR3 covers 13 residues. CDR3 coding DNA: TGTGCCAGCCCACCGGGACAGGGGTACGAGCAGTACTTC. Amino acid sequence: CASPPGQGYEQYF.

The V gene is TRBV20-1, the J gene TRBJ2-7; 12 nucleotides agree with TRBD2. The CDR3 length is 15 residues. V was pared by 5 bases and J by 3 bases, with 8 bases of the junction left unmatched. Germline V gene sequence: CDR1 DFQATT, CDR2 SNEGSKA (reference sequence). The CDR3 DNA is TGCAGTGCTCAGGGATCTAGCGGGGGGGTCTACGAGCAGTACTTC. This codes for CSAQGSSGGVYEQYF.

This chain links TRBV7-3 with TRBJ2-3; 8 bases are a match to TRBD2. Germline V CDR1 and CDR2: SGHTA, FQGTGA. The CDR3 runs to 16 residues. The V segment lost 1 base and the J segment 2 bases; nucleotides outside the gene matches: 5. Written as DNA, the CDR3 is TGTGCCAGCAGCTTAAGTCCTAGCGGGTTCACAGATACGCAGTATTTT. Translated, it gives CASSLSPSGFTDTQYF.